Below are 15 T cell receptor beta chains sequenced from a single sample in a study of blood T cell repertoires in COVID-19. Sequenced by immunoSEQ multiplex PCR; TCRdb stores in-frame clones only, minus some. The data show some 240,000 clones, 80% to 85% seen once. Sequencing input: PBMCs or T cells enriched from blood (not recorded which). These receptors were taken from a middle-aged man who had recovered from COVID-19.

The chain is built from TRBV5-4 and TRBJ2-5, with a weak D call TRBD1 (5 bases). V was trimmed by 4 bases and J by 7 bases, leaving 17 bases between them. CDR1 and CDR2 (germline): SGHNT, YYREEE (reference sequence). The CDR3 contains 14 residues. CDR3: CASSPPVGQGTQYF. The CDR3 DNA is TGTGCCAGCAGCCCCCCCGTAGGGCAGGGGACCCAGTACTTC.

This clone was counted between two and nine times. This chain joins TRBV3-1 (or the pseudogene TRBV3-2) and TRBJ2-3, with 9 bases that match TRBD1. The CDR3 covers 17 residues. The germline CDR1 and CDR2 sequences are LGHDT and YNNKEL (reference sequence). Unmatched junction bases numbered 11, after V lost 1 base and J lost 6 bases. The CDR3 coding sequence is TGTGCCAGCAGCCAAGGAACCGGGACAGGGATCGGGGATACGCAGTATTTT. This translates into CASSQGTGTGIGDTQYF.

Only one count was recorded for this clone. The rearrangement uses TRBV18 and TRBJ1-3; D is possibly TRBD1 (6 bases). Germline assignment: CDR1 KGHSH and CDR2 LQKENI. Trimming cost V 0 bases and J 4 bases, with 13 bases left between them. The CDR3 sequence is 16 residues long. CDR3 DNA: TGTGCCAGCTCACCACCTCAAGTTGGACAGGGAAACACCATATATTTT. The encoded protein is CASSPPQVGQGNTIYF.

This chain uses TRBV27 with TRBJ2-7, with 8 bases aligning to TRBD1. The CDR3 contains 15 residues. In germline, CDR1 is MNHEY, CDR2 SMNVEV (reference sequence). J lost 5 bases, V lost 5 bases, and 11 bases had no gene match. The chain's CDR3 is CASSPRSTGGNEQYF. Here the CDR3 DNA reads TGTGCCAGCAGTCCCCGTTCCACAGGGGGGAACGAGCAGTACTTC.

The rearrangement joins TRBV7-2 to TRBJ2-7; 7 bases line up with TRBD1. Germline CDR1 and CDR2: SGHTA and FQGNSA. V shed 6 bases, J shed 5 bases, and the junction held 10 bases outside the gene matches. The CDR3 runs to 14 residues. The CDR3 bases are TGTGCCAGCAGGTTAAAGACAGGGATGAACGAGCAGTACTTC. It yields the protein CASRLKTGMNEQYF.

This chain connects TRBV27 to TRBJ2-7, with no clear D. Germline CDR1 reads MNHEY; CDR2 reads SMNVEV (reference sequence). V was pared by 2 bases and J by 6 bases, with 17 bases between. The CDR3 spans 15 residues. The CDR3 sequence is CASSLLSRPLSEQYF. The CDR3 DNA follows: TGTGCCAGCAGTTTACTTAGTCGCCCTCTCTCCGAGCAGTACTTC.

The chain uses TRBV5-1 and TRBJ2-7; 9 nucleotides line up with TRBD1. The V gene end was trimmed by 1 base and the J gene end by 2 bases; junction bases not matched to a gene: 7. Germline V lookup: CDR1 SGHRS, CDR2 YFSETQ. This CDR3 region has 16 residues. The CDR3 sequence: CASSLLGQGSPYEQYF. The CDR3 DNA reads TGCGCCAGCAGCTTGCTGGGACAGGGAAGTCCCTACGAGCAGTACTTC.

The V gene is TRBV3-1 (or the pseudogene TRBV3-2), the J gene TRBJ1-4, with TRBD1 identical over 8 bases. CDR1 is LGHDT, CDR2 YNNKEL, per germline (reference sequence). V gave up 4 bases and J gave up 3 bases; unmatched junction bases: 7. The CDR3 totals 16 residues. The CDR3 is CASSRTGSGANEKLFF. The CDR3 region has the DNA TGTGCCAGCAGCCGGACAGGGTCGGGAGCTAATGAAAAACTGTTTTTT.

This chain joins TRBV14 and TRBJ2-1; TRBD2 is a possible D gene (5 bases). Trimming cost V 6 bases and J 10 bases, with 19 bases left between them. Germline CDR1 reads SGHDN; CDR2 reads FVKESK. The CDR3 is 14 amino acids. This CDR3 is CASRPLSGSEEQFF. CDR3 in DNA: TGTGCCAGCAGGCCCCTATCGGGGAGTGAGGAGCAGTTCTTC.

V is TRBV14 and J is TRBJ2-7; D perhaps matches TRBD1 (6 bases). The CDR3 totals 16 residues. Trimming removed 5 bases from V and 0 bases from J, with 17 bases in between. CDR1 and CDR2 (germline): SGHDN, FVKESK. CDR3 DNA sequence: TGTGCCAGCAGCTCACTTTACGGGACAAGCTCCTACGAGCAGTACTTC. Translation gives CASSSLYGTSSYEQYF.

This clone was counted only a few times. The chain uses TRBV11-3 and TRBJ1-1; D possibly corresponds to TRBD1 (5 bases). The CDR3 has 13 residues. The V gene lost 5 bases and the J gene lost 7 bases, with 14 bases spanning the gap. Germline CDR1 reads SGHNT; CDR2 reads YENEEA. In nucleotides, the CDR3 is TGTGCCAGCAGCCCCCCGGGGGACCGTGAAGCTTTCTTT. Amino acids: CASSPPGDREAFF.

V gene TRBV18 combines with J gene TRBJ2-3; 8 nucleotides line up with TRBD1. The germline V gene has CDR1 KGHSH and CDR2 LQKENI. This CDR3 comprises 18 residues. V lost 3 bases, J lost 2 bases, and 13 bases stayed unmatched. For the CDR3, the DNA is TGTGCCAGCTCACCTTCCTGGAGGCAGGGGGCTGTCACAGATACGCAGTATTTT. Encoded protein: CASSPSWRQGAVTDTQYF. Based on the CDR3 plus reference TRBV18 and TRBJ2-3, the full variable domain is NAGVMQNPRHLVRRRGQEARLRCSPMKGHSHVYWYRQLPEEGLKFMVYLQKENIIDESGMPKERFSAEFPKEGPSILRIQQVVRGDSAAYFCASSPSWRQGAVTDTQYFGPGTRLTVL.

This chain links TRBV18 with TRBJ2-4; D is unclear. Germline V gives CDR1 KGHSH, CDR2 LQKENI. This CDR3 is 15 amino acids long. Trimming removed 2 bases at V and 0 bases at J, with 8 bases between. In nucleotides, the CDR3 is TGTGCCAGCTCACCATCAGGAACAGCCAAAAACATTCAGTACTTC. Translation gives CASSPSGTAKNIQYF.

The rearrangement joins TRBV11-1 to TRBJ2-7; TRBD1 aligns across 7 bases. From germline, CDR1 is SGHAT and CDR2 FQDESV (reference sequence). V dropped 5 bases and J dropped 3; count of bases not matched to a gene: 10. The CDR3 loop spans 15 amino acids. This chain's CDR3 is CASSHPTQGFYEQYF. Written as DNA, the CDR3 is TGTGCCAGCAGCCATCCCACACAGGGGTTCTACGAGCAGTACTTC.

This clone came up a few times. This chain connects TRBV5-1 to TRBJ2-3, with D perhaps TRBD2 (6 bases). This CDR3 is 17 amino acids long. Germline values: CDR1 SGHRS, CDR2 YFSETQ. Trimming took 3 bases from V and 0 from J, leaving 17 bases between them. The chain's CDR3 is CASSWTRTISSTDTQYF. The CDR3 coding sequence is TGCGCCAGCAGCTGGACTCGGACTATATCTAGCACAGATACGCAGTATTTT.